Below, 9 T cell receptor beta chains from the same sample are listed, as sequenced in a study of T-cell memory formation after mild COVID-19. TCRdb re-called the 5' RACE reads through MiXCR, storing one row per CDR3 protein. Here the sample spans some 150,000 distinct CDR3 sequences, about 6% being singletons. Specimen: PBMCs or a T cell subset sorted from them (not recorded which). The receptors shown here come from an adult woman who had mild COVID-19 (a few samples of this study predate the infection). Cell type and time point are not known.

The rearrangement joins TRBV2 to TRBJ2-3, with 9 bases matching TRBD1. Germline V gives CDR1 SNHLY, CDR2 FYNNEI. V lost 4 bases and J lost 0; bases outside the gene matches: 5. The CDR3 totals 16 residues. CDR3 amino acids: CASSVTGTGSTDTQYF. The CDR3, as DNA: TGTGCCAGCAGTGTTACCGGGACAGGGAGCACAGATACGCAGTATTTT.

This clonotype was picked up a small number of times. This chain connects TRBV3-1 to TRBJ1-2, with 7 bases matching TRBD1. V was clipped by 1 base and J by 1 base; unmatched bases: 3. The CDR3 is 15 residues long. Per germline, CDR1 LGHDT and CDR2 YNNKEL (reference sequence). In nucleotides, the CDR3 is TGTGCCAGCAGCCAAGGACAGGGTTATAACTATGGCTACACCTTC. Translating gives CASSQGQGYNYGYTF.

This clonotype was detected a few times. DNA of the CDR3: TGTGCCTGGAGTCTGTGGCTGGCGGGAGCTAGCACAGATACGCAGTATTTT. Its translation: CAWSLWLAGASTDTQYF. The rearrangement uses TRBV30 and TRBJ2-3, with 7 bases fitting TRBD2. CDR3 length: 17 residues. The junction had 11 bases not matched to a gene; V was cut back by 2 bases and J by 0 bases. Per germline, CDR1 GTSNPN and CDR2 SVGIG (reference sequence). The full variable domain, rest sourced from reference TRBV30 and TRBJ2-3, is SQTIHQWPATLVQPVGSPLSLECTVEGTSNPNLYWYRQAAGRGLQLLFYSVGIGQISSEVPQNLSASRPQDRQFILSSKKLLLSDSGFYLCAWSLWLAGASTDTQYFGPGTRLTVL.

This clonotype was detected many times. This chain uses TRBV7-2 with TRBJ2-3; 10 nucleotides align to TRBD2. J was trimmed by 4 bases and V by 1 base; bases with no gene match: 2. Germline assignment: CDR1 SGHTA and CDR2 FQGNSA. The CDR3 loop spans 15 amino acids. CDR3 coding DNA: TGTGCCAGCAGCTTAGTAGCGGGAGGCGCAGATACGCAGTATTTT. Protein product: CASSLVAGGADTQYF.

The sample holds a few counts of this clonotype. This CDR3 is CASSPGTAKAFF. The CDR3 nucleotides read TGTGCCAGCAGCCCTGGAACCGCTAAAGCTTTCTTT. The V and J genes are TRBV3-1 and TRBJ1-1; D is unclear. CDR1 and CDR2 (germline): LGHDT, YNNKEL (reference sequence). Trimming left V 4 bases short and J 9 bases short, with 12 bases between. The CDR3 has 12 amino acids.

This clonotype was detected only a few times. CDR3 in amino acids: CATRSGLAGEQYF. The CDR3 DNA reads TGTGCCACCAGATCCGGACTTGCGGGTGAGCAGTACTTC. The chain links TRBV24-1 to TRBJ2-7, with a weak D call TRBD2 (5 bases). The CDR3 runs to 13 residues. Germline V CDR1 and CDR2: KGHDR, SFDVKD. V lost 7 bases and J lost 7, with 16 bases in between.

The chain joins TRBV6-5 to TRBJ2-3; 11 nucleotides align to TRBD2. Germline CDR1 and CDR2: MNHEY and SVGAGI. With V trimmed by 2 bases and J by 5 bases, 6 bases remained unmatched. This CDR3 has 16 amino acids. CDR3 sequence: CASSYQTSGILDTQYF. In nucleotides, the CDR3 is TGTGCCAGCAGTTACCAGACTAGCGGGATTTTAGATACGCAGTATTTT.

The table lists this clonotype with many counts. J is TRBJ1-1 and V is TRBV5-1, with 7 bases matching TRBD1. The junction had 7 bases not matched to a gene; V was cut back by 4 bases and J by 7 bases. The length of the CDR3 is 13 residues. The germline V gene has CDR1 SGHRS and CDR2 YFSETQ. Here the CDR3 reads CASSTNRGLEAFF. In DNA, the CDR3 is TGCGCCAGCAGCACCAACAGGGGTCTTGAAGCTTTCTTT.

This clonotype was picked up many times. V usage is TRBV12-3 or TRBV12-4 and J usage is TRBJ2-7; D is undetermined. The V gene lost 3 bases and the J gene lost 4 bases, with 10 bases spanning the gap. The CDR3 runs 13 residues. CDR3 amino acids: CASSFETLYEQYF. The CDR3 coding sequence is TGTGCCAGCAGTTTTGAGACACTTTACGAGCAGTACTTC.